This TCR beta chain was recovered during a study of shared clonotypes between healthy human individuals. The study drew its donors from healthy HIV-negative adults without recent acute infections or vaccinations. The input for sorted-subset replicate PCRs was approximately 200 ng DNA, about 30,000 T cell genomes. Sequencing was performed with immunoSEQ multiplex PCR; in TCRdb, only in-frame clones are kept and a portion is missing. This sample has about 2 million clones, with 95% found just once. The V and J ends lost 5 bases and 6 bases respectively, with 15 bases between them. The CDR3 consists of 13 residues. The germline gives CDR1 SGHTS, CDR2 YDEGEE.

This sequence joins TRBV5-8 and TRBJ2-7; D might be TRBD2 (5 bases). The sequencing sample was made of naive CD4+ T cells sorted from blood. Subset denoted: CD45RA+ positively selected. The sequence derives from a man aged 18 to 35 in good health. This CDR3 is CASRPRVSTEQYF. DNA of the CDR3: TGTGCCAGCAGGCCGAGGGTTTCGACCGAGCAGTACTTC. Based on the CDR3 plus reference TRBV5-8 and TRBJ2-7, the full variable domain is EAGVTQSPTHLIKTRGQQATLRCSPISGHTSVYWYQQALGLGLQFLLWYDEGEERNRGNFPPRFSGRQFPNYSSELNVNALELEDSALYLCASRPRVSTEQYFGPGTRLTVT.